This is a list of T cell receptor beta chains from one sample in a study of shared clonotypes between healthy human individuals. Only in-frame clones appear in the TCRdb table, and some are missing; sequencing was by immunoSEQ multiplex PCR. This sample has 2,500,000 or so clones, with 85% to 95% found just once. Sequencing used naive CD4+ T cells sorted from blood. Source of these receptors: a man aged 18 to 35 in good health. The CDR3 runs from the conserved cysteine through the conserved F or W. Each record gives: D gene, V gene, J gene, CDR3 length, clone size, CDR3 protein, CDR3 DNA. The D gene is left open where the match is weak. Some rows mark clone size as missing; the rest say once, few, many or name a class of expanded clone.

-	TRBV15	TRBJ1-4	18	once	CATSSRGAPRIINEKLFF	TGTGCCACCAGCAGTAGGGGGGCGCCACGAATAATTAATGAAAAACTGTTTTTT
TRBD1	TRBV5-1	TRBJ2-5	14	-	CASSHRGTQETQYF	TGCGCCAGCAGCCACAGGGGGACCCAAGAGACCCAGTACTTC
-	TRBV6-1	TRBJ2-2	13	-	CASSGHKAGELFF	TGTGCCAGCAGTGGCCATAAGGCCGGGGAGCTGTTTTTT
-	TRBV10-3	TRBJ2-1	12	-	CAIRGGHDEQFF	TGTGCCATCAGAGGGGGACACGATGAGCAGTTCTTC
-	TRBV9	TRBJ1-2	14	-	CASSVDPTNYGYTF	TGTGCCAGCAGCGTAGATCCGACTAACTATGGCTACACCTTC
-	TRBV4-1	TRBJ1-3	16	-	CASSQDLRGSGNTIYF	TGCGCCAGCAGCCAAGATCTCCGGGGTTCAGGAAACACCATATATTTT
TRBD1	TRBV29-1	TRBJ1-1	20	-	CSVDKSSFAAGGGVNTEAFF	TGCAGCGTTGATAAGTCCTCTTTCGCGGCAGGGGGTGGAGTGAACACTGAAGCTTTCTTT
-	TRBV6-5	TRBJ1-6	16	-	CASSYSAGTSNSPLHF	TGTGCCAGCAGTTACTCGGCCGGGACGTCTAATTCACCCCTCCACTTT
-	TRBV11-3	TRBJ2-3	13	-	CASSPYPTDTQYF	TGTGCCAGCAGCCCCTACCCAACAGATACGCAGTATTTT
TRBD1	TRBV6-5	TRBJ2-7	13	-	CASSRGQNYEQYF	TGTGCCAGCAGCCGGGGACAGAACTACGAGCAGTACTTC
-	TRBV6-1	TRBJ2-2	14	-	CASSDREGAGELFF	TGTGCCAGCAGCGACAGGGAGGGGGCCGGGGAGCTGTTTTTT
-	TRBV30	TRBJ2-5	15	-	CAWSVAGGLGETQYF	TGTGCCTGGAGCGTAGCTGGGGGGCTAGGGGAGACCCAGTACTTC
TRBD1	TRBV5-4	TRBJ1-1	15	-	CASSRGTGKGTEAFF	TGTGCCAGCAGCAGGGGGACAGGGAAAGGGACTGAAGCTTTCTTT
TRBD1	TRBV25-1	TRBJ1-6	14	-	CARSPGQGWGTLHF	TGTGCCAGATCCCCGGGACAGGGATGGGGAACCCTCCACTTT
-	TRBV6-5	TRBJ1-2	13	once	CAVRDTGISGYTF	TGTGCCGTCAGGGATACAGGGATTAGTGGCTACACCTTC
TRBD1	TRBV7-2	TRBJ2-7	13	-	CASTGTGVYEQYF	TGTGCCAGCACCGGGACAGGGGTGTACGAGCAGTACTTC
-	TRBV6-5	TRBJ1-1	14	-	CASSYSAGNTEAFF	TGTGCCAGCAGTTACTCAGCGGGGAACACTGAAGCTTTCTTT
TRBD1	TRBV7-9	TRBJ2-1	14	-	CASSTRDRGDEQFF	TGTGCCAGCAGCACCCGGGACAGGGGTGATGAGCAGTTCTTC
TRBD1	TRBV28	TRBJ1-4	14	-	CASSWGTGLGKLFF	TGTGCCAGCAGCTGGGGGACAGGACTTGGAAAACTGTTTTTT
-	TRBV6-5	TRBJ2-3	15	-	CASSLKRAGTDTQYF	TGTGCCAGCAGCCTAAAGCGGGCAGGCACAGATACGCAGTATTTT
TRBD2	TRBV5-1	TRBJ2-7	16	-	CASSLELAGVGYEQYF	TGCGCCAGCAGCCTGGAACTAGCGGGAGTCGGGTACGAGCAGTACTTC
-	TRBV10-3	TRBJ1-4	13	-	CAISESLNEKLFF	TGTGCCATCAGTGAGTCACTTAATGAAAAACTGTTTTTT
-	TRBV2	TRBJ2-7	12	-	CASTQVAYEQYF	TGTGCCAGCACCCAGGTGGCTTACGAGCAGTACTTC
TRBD1	TRBV7-9	TRBJ2-3	15	once	CASSRKGQEVVTQYF	TGTGCCAGCAGCCGGAAGGGACAGGAGGTGGTTACGCAGTATTTT
-	TRBV7-9	TRBJ2-6	13	-	CASSPGAYGVLTF	TGTGCCAGCAGCCCCGGGGCATACGGCGTCCTGACTTTC
-	TRBV10-3	TRBJ2-2	13	-	CAIQDPNTGELFF	TGTGCCATACAGGACCCGAACACCGGGGAGCTGTTTTTT
-	TRBV13	TRBJ1-2	13	-	CASRHTGGDGYTF	TGTGCCAGCAGACACACTGGGGGCGATGGCTACACCTTC
-	TRBV10-3	TRBJ1-2	13	-	CAISEYRNYGYTF	TGTGCCATCAGTGAGTACAGAAACTATGGCTACACCTTC
TRBD2	TRBV4-3	TRBJ2-7	16	few	CASSQGLPGTKYEQYF	TGCGCCAGCAGCCAGGGCCTCCCCGGGACTAAGTACGAGCAGTACTTC
-	TRBV5-6	TRBJ1-2	12	-	CASSLAGYGYTF	TGTGCCAGCAGCTTGGCAGGGTATGGCTACACCTTC
-	TRBV5-1	TRBJ1-3	14	once	CASSAAGAGNTIYF	TGCGCCAGCAGCGCGGCGGGTGCTGGAAACACCATATATTTT
TRBD1	TRBV13	TRBJ1-2	15	once	CASSLPGQGARGYTF	TGTGCCAGCAGCTTACCGGGACAGGGGGCGCGTGGCTACACCTTC
TRBD2	TRBV6-5	TRBJ2-1	14	-	CASSPGLALHEQFF	TGTGCCAGCAGTCCGGGACTAGCATTGCATGAGCAGTTCTTC
TRBD2	TRBV10-3	TRBJ2-1	18	-	CAISAVSGRLLNYNEQFF	TGTGCCATCAGCGCCGTTAGCGGGAGATTGTTGAACTACAATGAGCAGTTCTTC
TRBD1	TRBV5-1	TRBJ2-3	15	-	CASSLSRTGTDTQYF	TGCGCCAGCAGCTTGTCTAGGACAGGGACAGATACGCAGTATTTT
TRBD1	TRBV2	TRBJ1-4	14	-	CANRRDSKNEKLFF	TGTGCCAACCGCCGGGACAGTAAAAATGAAAAACTGTTTTTT
TRBD2	TRBV7-2	TRBJ2-1	14	-	CASSRGLAYNEQFF	TGTGCCAGCAGCAGGGGACTAGCCTACAATGAGCAGTTCTTC
-	TRBV7-2	TRBJ2-1	15	-	CASTPGGGQRNEQFF	TGTGCCAGCACCCCTGGGGGGGGCCAAAGGAATGAGCAGTTCTTC
-	TRBV4-3	TRBJ2-7	14	-	CASSQVWQGSEQYF	TGCGCCAGCAGCCAAGTGTGGCAGGGGAGCGAGCAGTACTTC
-	TRBV15	TRBJ2-5	15	once	CATSRDLSLGETQYF	TGTGCCACCAGCAGAGACCTTAGTCTCGGGGAGACCCAGTACTTC
-	TRBV2	TRBJ1-1	14	-	CASSEHLRGTEAFF	TGTGCCAGCAGTGAACATCTCCGGGGCACTGAAGCTTTCTTT
-	TRBV2	TRBJ1-1	15	once	CASSVGGQLNTEAFF	TGTGCCAGCAGTGTAGGCGGACAGTTAAACACTGAAGCTTTCTTT
-	TRBV28	TRBJ1-5	13	-	CASTGESNQPQHF	TGTGCCAGCACAGGGGAGAGCAATCAGCCCCAGCATTTT
-	TRBV19	TRBJ2-3	15	-	CASSILRAKEDTQYF	TGTGCCAGTAGTATTCTCCGGGCAAAAGAAGATACGCAGTATTTT
-	TRBV30	TRBJ1-2	15	-	CAWSQTPGSRYGYTF	TGTGCCTGGAGTCAAACGCCAGGTTCGCGCTATGGCTACACCTTC
TRBD1	TRBV5-1	TRBJ1-2	13	-	CASSGTGSRGYTF	TGCGCCAGCAGCGGGACAGGTTCGAGAGGCTACACCTTC
TRBD1	TRBV7-9	TRBJ1-4	15	-	CASSPRGQGIEKLFF	TGTGCCAGCAGCCCGAGGGGACAGGGGATTGAAAAACTGTTTTTT
-	TRBV28	TRBJ1-5	16	-	CASRLGINPGHQPQHF	TGTGCCAGCAGGCTAGGGATCAACCCGGGCCATCAGCCCCAGCATTTT
-	TRBV27	TRBJ1-6	14	-	CASSSLDRLTPLHF	TGTGCCAGCAGTTCCCTAGACAGACTAACACCCCTCCACTTT
-	TRBV5-1	TRBJ1-5	14	-	CASSLERGSEPQHF	TGCGCCAGCAGCTTGGAGAGGGGGAGCGAGCCCCAGCATTTT
-	TRBV18	TRBJ2-1	12	-	CASSPQGNEQFF	TGTGCCAGCTCACCCCAAGGCAATGAGCAGTTCTTC
TRBD2	TRBV19	TRBJ2-7	17	-	CASSAPGTSGKSYEQYF	TGTGCCAGTAGTGCCCCTGGGACTAGCGGGAAGTCCTACGAGCAGTACTTC
TRBD2	TRBV4-2	TRBJ2-7	15	-	CASSPGTSGAYEQYF	TGTGCCAGCAGTCCCGGGACTAGCGGGGCCTACGAGCAGTACTTC
-	TRBV30	TRBJ2-3	14	-	CAWSVAVRADTQYF	TGTGCCTGGAGTGTGGCAGTTAGGGCAGATACGCAGTATTTT
-	TRBV5-1	TRBJ2-5	14	-	CASSGGGGGETQYF	TGCGCCAGCAGCGGAGGGGGCGGAGGGGAGACCCAGTACTTC
-	TRBV6-5	TRBJ1-2	12	-	CASSYLGGGYTF	TGTGCCAGCAGTTATCTAGGTGGTGGCTACACCTTC
-	TRBV5-5	TRBJ1-5	16	-	CASSLRSGTSNQPQHF	TGTGCCAGCAGTTTGAGAAGCGGGACTAGCAATCAGCCCCAGCATTTT
-	TRBV27	TRBJ1-4	14	-	CASTPLGGSGKLFF	TGTGCCAGCACGCCCTTGGGAGGAAGTGGAAAACTGTTTTTT
TRBD2	TRBV11-2	TRBJ2-1	19	once	CASSLRGRLVPGGRGEQFF	TGTGCCAGCAGCTTACGGGGGCGACTGGTACCGGGAGGGCGAGGTGAGCAGTTCTTC